This TCR beta chain was sequenced during a study of blood T cell repertoires in COVID-19. Per the germline V gene, CDR1 is MNHEY and CDR2 is SVGAGI. Deletions cut 4 bases from V and 8 bases from J, with 17 bases between. This CDR3 has 15 amino acids. Assay: immunoSEQ multiplex PCR; the TCRdb copy retains only in-frame clones and omits some. This sample has about 360,000 clones; around nine tenths occur once, and the top ten carry about 2.9%. Sequencing input: peripheral blood. The receptor was derived from a human donor in a cohort sampled during active COVID-19. This rearrangement joins TRBV6-5 to TRBJ1-4; D remains ambiguous. This CDR3 reads CASSWGGRSGEKLFF. The CDR3 DNA reads as TGTGCCAGCAGTTGGGGTGGGAGAAGTGGAGAAAAACTGTTTTTT.